The entry below gives a single T cell receptor beta chain sequence along with its context. Its specificity is not known. This entry belongs to a study of OX40 agonist ivuxolimab in advanced cancers. On the study more broadly: Partial responses were seen in three patients, one with hepatocellular carcinoma and two with cutaneous melanoma.

General study findings and limits: Antigens targeted by the expanded peripheral T cells were not determined. The study found that CD8+ T cells averaged more expanded clones than CD4+.

Profiled with immunoSEQ multiplex PCR; TCRdb holds only in-frame clones, not every one. In the table there are around 99,000 clones, nearly 90% of which are singletons. V was pared by 4 bases and J by 7 bases, with 9 bases of the junction left unmatched. The CDR3 contains 15 residues. Per germline, CDR1 SNHLY and CDR2 FYNNEI. The sequenced sample was CD4+ or CD8+ T cells sorted from blood, obtained in a trial of the OX40 agonist ivuxolimab. This TCR was sampled from an adult with an advanced solid tumor such as melanoma, head and neck, liver or kidney cancer. This rearrangement joins TRBV2 to TRBJ2-7, with 11 bases that match TRBD2. Written as DNA, the CDR3 is TGTGCCAGCAGTGCCGGTAGCGGGAGGGCCGGTGAGCAGTACTTC. Its translation: CASSAGSGRAGEQYF.